This TCR beta chain appears in the sequencing data of a study of molecular identifiers for immune sequencing clone quantification. This clonotype was observed at least ten times. Each CDR3 protein is one row after TCRdb ran MiXCR on the PCR reads. The sample includes over 600,000 distinct CDR3 sequences, about 20% of them seen just once. CDR3 length: 12 residues. Per germline, CDR1 SEHNR and CDR2 FQNEAQ (reference sequence). V shed 5 bases and J shed 7 bases, with 11 bases lying between them. The source is a human donor in good health. Some libraries in this study had Jurkat cell RNA spiked in. Sequencing input: naive CD8+ T cells from blood, with Jurkat cell RNA spiked in. Noted subset: FACS-sorted CD8+CD4-CCR7+CD45RA+ naive T cells. The V call is TRBV7-9, the J call TRBJ1-1, with D maybe TRBD1 (5 bases). The CDR3 here is CASSLQGGEAFF. The DNA for the CDR3 is TGTGCCAGCAGCCTGCAGGGAGGTGAAGCTTTCTTT. The full variable domain, rest sourced from reference TRBV7-9 and TRBJ1-1, is DTGVSQNPRHKITKRGQNVTFRCDPISEHNRLYWYRQTLGQGPEFLTYFQNEAQLEKSRLLSDRFSAERPKGSFSTLEIQRTEQGDSAMYLCASSLQGGEAFFGQGTRLTVV.